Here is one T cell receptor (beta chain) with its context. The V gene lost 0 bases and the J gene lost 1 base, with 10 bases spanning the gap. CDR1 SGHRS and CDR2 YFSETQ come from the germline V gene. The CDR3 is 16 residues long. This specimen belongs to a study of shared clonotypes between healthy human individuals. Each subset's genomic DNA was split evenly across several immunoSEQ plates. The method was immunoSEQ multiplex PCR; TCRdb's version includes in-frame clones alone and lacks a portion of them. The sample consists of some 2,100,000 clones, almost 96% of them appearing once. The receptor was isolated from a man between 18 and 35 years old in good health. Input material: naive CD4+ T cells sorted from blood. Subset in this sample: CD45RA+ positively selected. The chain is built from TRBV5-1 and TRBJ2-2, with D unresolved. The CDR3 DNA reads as TGCGCCAGCAGCTTGGACAGTCGGTGGAACACCGGGGAGCTGTTTTTT. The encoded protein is CASSLDSRWNTGELFF.